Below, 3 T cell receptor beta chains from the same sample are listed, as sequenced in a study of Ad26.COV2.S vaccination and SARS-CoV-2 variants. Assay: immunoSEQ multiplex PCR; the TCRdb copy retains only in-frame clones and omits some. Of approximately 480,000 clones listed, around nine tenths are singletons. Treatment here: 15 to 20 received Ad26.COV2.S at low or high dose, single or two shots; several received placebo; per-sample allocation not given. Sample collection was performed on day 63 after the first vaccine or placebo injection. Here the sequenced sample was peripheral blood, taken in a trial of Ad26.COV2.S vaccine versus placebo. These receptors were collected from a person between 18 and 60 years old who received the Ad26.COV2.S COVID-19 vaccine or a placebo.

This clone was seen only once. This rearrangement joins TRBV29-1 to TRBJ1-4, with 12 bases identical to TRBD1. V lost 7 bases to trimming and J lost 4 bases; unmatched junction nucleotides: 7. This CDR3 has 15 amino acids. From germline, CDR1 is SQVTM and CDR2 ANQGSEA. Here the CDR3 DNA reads TGCAGCGCCCGGGACAGGGGGCTTGGTAATGAAAAACTGTTTTTT. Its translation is CSARDRGLGNEKLFF. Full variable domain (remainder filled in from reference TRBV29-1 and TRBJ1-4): SAVISQKPSRDICQRGTSLTIQCQVDSQVTMMFWYRQQPGQSLTLIATANQGSEATYESGFVIDKFPISRPNLTFSTLTVSNMSPEDSSIYLCSARDRGLGNEKLFFGSGTQLSVL.

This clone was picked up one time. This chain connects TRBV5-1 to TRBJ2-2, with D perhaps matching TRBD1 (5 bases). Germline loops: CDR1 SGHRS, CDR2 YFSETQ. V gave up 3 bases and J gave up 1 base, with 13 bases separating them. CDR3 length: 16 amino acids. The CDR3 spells CASSSSGSVNTGELFF. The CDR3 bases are TGCGCCAGCAGCTCATCAGGGTCTGTGAACACCGGGGAGCTGTTTTTT.

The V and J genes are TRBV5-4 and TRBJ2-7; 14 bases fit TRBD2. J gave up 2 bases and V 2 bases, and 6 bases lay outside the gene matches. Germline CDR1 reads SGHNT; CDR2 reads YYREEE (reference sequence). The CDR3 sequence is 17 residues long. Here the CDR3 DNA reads TGTGCCAGCAGCTTAGGGACTAGCGGGAGTACCCCCTACGAGCAGTACTTC. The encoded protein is CASSLGTSGSTPYEQYF.